This T cell receptor beta chain was retrieved from a study of blood T cell repertoires in COVID-19. Original methodology: Estimates of nucleated cell counts were drawn from the amplification of reference gene primers. The method was immunoSEQ multiplex PCR; TCRdb's version includes in-frame clones alone and lacks a portion of them. V and J calls and clone size are given by that table; D and trimming were obtained from the DNA. The repertoire holds a few hundred thousand clones, with less than 90% as singletons. CDR1 SGHVS and CDR2 FQNEAQ come from the germline V gene. V was clipped by 2 bases and J by 0 bases; unmatched bases: 7. This CDR3 region has 17 residues.

The sequenced sample consisted of PBMCs or T cells enriched from blood (not recorded which). This TCR was recovered from a woman aged 25 to 39 who had recovered from COVID-19. The V call is TRBV7-8, the J call TRBJ1-5; 7 bases agree with TRBD1. The CDR3 protein is CASSLTRTGDSNQPQHF. CDR3 in DNA: TGTGCCAGCAGCTTAACCCGGACAGGCGATAGCAATCAGCCCCAGCATTTT.